This section outlines one T cell receptor (beta chain) sequence together with its context. The antigen is not known. The sample originates from a study of persistence of HIV-infected CD4 T cells. Study results and limitations: Antigen-responding cells were enriched for degenerate expanded CDR3beta sequences. Compared with CD3/CD28-stimulated cells, CMV- and Gag-responding cells showed lower TCRbeta richness.

Cells were stimulated with overlapping HIV-1 Gag 15-mer peptides. Sorting of responding CD4+ T cells relied on upregulated CD40 ligand together with CD69. This was the immunoSEQ version 4 assay in survey mode. Sequencing was performed with immunoSEQ multiplex PCR; in TCRdb, only in-frame clones are kept and a portion is missing. Among about 25,000 clones, approximately 79% were seen once, and the ten largest hold approximately 1.8%. Trimming took 8 bases from V and 0 from J; bases not matched to a gene: 9. Germline loops: CDR1 MDHEN, CDR2 SYDVKM. The CDR3 length is 16 residues. The receptor was derived from an adult man with HIV who was CMV-seropositive. This chain links TRBV28 with TRBJ1-3; 8 nucleotides agree with TRBD1. The specimen comprised CD4+ T cells sorted from PBMCs after approximately 19-hour stimulation, sampled from a patient who received antiretroviral therapy. The CDR3 reads CASGRAGQGSGNTIYF. The CDR3 DNA reads TGTGCCAGCGGGCGGGCAGGACAGGGCTCTGGAAACACCATATATTTT.